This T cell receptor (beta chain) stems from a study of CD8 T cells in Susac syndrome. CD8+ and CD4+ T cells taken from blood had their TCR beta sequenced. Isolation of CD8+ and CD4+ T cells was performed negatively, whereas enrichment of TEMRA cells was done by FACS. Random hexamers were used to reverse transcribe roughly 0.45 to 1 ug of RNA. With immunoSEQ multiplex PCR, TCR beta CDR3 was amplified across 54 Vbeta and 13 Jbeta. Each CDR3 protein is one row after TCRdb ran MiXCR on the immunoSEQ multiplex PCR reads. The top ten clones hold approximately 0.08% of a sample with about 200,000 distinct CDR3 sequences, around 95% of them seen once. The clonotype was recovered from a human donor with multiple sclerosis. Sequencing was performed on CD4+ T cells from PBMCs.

Here the CDR3 DNA reads TGCAGTGCTAGTGAGGGACTAGCGGTAGATACGCAGTATTTT. Protein product: CSASEGLAVDTQYF. The rearrangement joins TRBV20-1 to TRBJ2-3; TRBD2 matches 11 bases. Germline loops: CDR1 DFQATT, CDR2 SNEGSKA (reference sequence). This CDR3 has 14 residues. The junction had 4 bases not matched to a gene; V was cut back by 3 bases and J by 5 bases.